The clone carrying this TCR beta chain has only one observation. This sample was taken from a study of OX40 agonist ivuxolimab in advanced cancers. Assay: immunoSEQ multiplex PCR; the TCRdb copy retains only in-frame clones and omits some. The table records about 67,000 clones, more than 75% of them present only once. Germline values: CDR1 SGHNT, CDR2 YYREEE (reference sequence). The CDR3 spans 14 residues. Trimming took 3 bases from V and 5 from J; bases not matched to a gene: 7. Sequencing used CD4+ or CD8+ T cells sorted from blood, obtained in a trial of the OX40 agonist ivuxolimab. The chain has TRBV5-4 and TRBJ2-7; 8 bases agree with TRBD2. The source of this sequence is an adult with an advanced solid tumor such as melanoma, head and neck, liver or kidney cancer. In DNA, the CDR3 is TGTGCCAGCAGCTCGCGGGAGGCCGGGGACGAGCAGTACTTC. Translating gives CASSSREAGDEQYF.